The rows below give T cell receptor beta chains drawn from one sample of a study of cytomegalovirus exposure and HLA in healthy donors. Profiling relied on immunoSEQ multiplex PCR, and the TCRdb table lists in-frame clones only, not all of them. The sample yields roughly 200,000 clones, 55% to 75% seen once. The specimen sequenced was PBMCs. Source of these receptors: a man aged 35 to 55 in good health and CMV-seropositive. Both conserved end residues are part of each CDR3. D genes are given only for firm matches. A clone size is listed for some rows: how often the clone was seen (once, few, many), or a class if it is expanded.

TRBD2	TRBV4-2	NA	TRBJ2-7	TGTGCCAGCAGCCAAATCGGACTAGCGGGGGGACAAGCCTACGAGCAGTACTTC	CASSQIGLAGGQAYEQYF
TRBD2	TRBV7-7	NA	TRBJ2-2	TGTGCCAGCAGATCGGGGGGGCCCGGGGAGCTGTTTTTT	CASRSGGPGELFF
NA	TRBV15	NA	TRBJ1-5	TGTGCCACCAGCAGAGGAGGACAGCCCCAGCATTTT	CATSRGGQPQHF
NA	TRBV9	few	TRBJ1-5	TGTGCCAGCAGCGTCGACCGGAGTGGTCAGCCCCAGCATTTT	CASSVDRSGQPQHF
NA	TRBV19	NA	TRBJ1-6	TGTGCCAGTAGTATAGTCGGCAGGGGCGATTCACCCCTCCACTTT	CASSIVGRGDSPLHF
NA	TRBV4-2	NA	TRBJ2-3	TGTGCCAGCAGCCTCGAGGCAGAAAGCACAGATACGCAGTATTTT	CASSLEAESTDTQYF
NA	TRBV19	NA	TRBJ1-2	TGTGCCAGTAGTTGGGGGGGCCCCTATGGCTACACCTTC	CASSWGGPYGYTF
TRBD1	TRBV7-9	NA	TRBJ1-2	TGTTCCAGCAGCACTGACAGGGAGGATGGCTACACCTTC	CSSSTDREDGYTF
NA	TRBV6-5	few	TRBJ1-2	TGTGCCAGCGATTCAGGGTACGGCTACACCTTC	CASDSGYGYTF
TRBD2	TRBV5-1	NA	TRBJ2-5	TGCGCCAGCAGAGGCGGTAGCGGGGGCCCCCGGGGAGAGACCCAGTACTTC	CASRGGSGGPRGETQYF
TRBD1	TRBV6-6	NA	TRBJ1-1	TGTGCCAGCAGTTTTCCGGGACAGGGCGTCACTGAAGCTTTCTTT	CASSFPGQGVTEAFF
TRBD1	TRBV6-5	once	TRBJ2-7	TGTGCCAGCAGCAGGACAGGGGGCACCTCCTACGAGCAGTACTTC	CASSRTGGTSYEQYF
NA	TRBV29-1	NA	TRBJ2-3	TGCAGCGTTGAAGGCGGAGTCACAGATACGCAGTATTTT	CSVEGGVTDTQYF
NA	TRBV5-4	NA	TRBJ2-3	TGTGCCAGCAGCTCCGGCGGGTACCTTCCGGGCACAGATACGCAGTATTTT	CASSSGGYLPGTDTQYF
TRBD1	TRBV7-9	NA	TRBJ1-5	TGTGCCAGCAGCGAACAGGGGTCCAATCAGCCCCAGCATTTT	CASSEQGSNQPQHF
NA	TRBV19	NA	TRBJ2-3	TGTGCCAGTAGTCCCTTCGGGACAGATACGCAGTATTTT	CASSPFGTDTQYF
TRBD1	TRBV5-5	NA	TRBJ2-7	TGTGCCAGCAGCGCACAATGGACAGGGAGCTCCTACGAGCAGTACTTC	CASSAQWTGSSYEQYF
TRBD2	TRBV19	NA	TRBJ2-5	TGTGCCAGTAGTATTCCGACTTCGGGAGGGGAAGAGACCCAGTACTTC	CASSIPTSGGEETQYF
NA	TRBV28	NA	TRBJ2-7	TGTGCCAGCAGTTTATCAATCGTCGGCGAGCAGTACTTC	CASSLSIVGEQYF
NA	TRBV15	NA	TRBJ2-2	TGTGCCACCAGCAGAGCCCGCGGGGGCTCCGGGGAGCTGTTTTTT	CATSRARGGSGELFF
NA	TRBV19	NA	TRBJ1-2	TGTGCCAGTAGTTCCGCCCCTACAGGCGACTATGGCTACACCTTC	CASSSAPTGDYGYTF
TRBD2	TRBV13	NA	TRBJ2-3	TGTGCCAGCAGCTTCCGACTAGCGGGGGAGATTCCTAGCACAGATACGCAGTATTTT	CASSFRLAGEIPSTDTQYF
NA	TRBV14	NA	TRBJ2-7	TGTGCCAGCAGCCAAGCAGCGACAGGAGACTACGAGCAGTACTTC	CASSQAATGDYEQYF
NA	TRBV5-1	NA	TRBJ1-4	TGCGCCAGCAGCTGGGAGCCTAATGAAAAACTGTTTTTT	CASSWEPNEKLFF
TRBD1	TRBV11-2	few	TRBJ2-7	TGTGCCAGCAGCCGAGGGGGCTGGTACGAGCAGTACTTC	CASSRGGWYEQYF
NA	TRBV18	NA	TRBJ2-7	TGTGCCAGCTCACCGGGCAGGGGGGTTAACGAGCAGTACTTC	CASSPGRGVNEQYF
NA	TRBV19	once	TRBJ2-7	TGTGCCAGTAGTATCAAATCTCCAATACTAGAGAAGAACGAGCAGTACTTC	CASSIKSPILEKNEQYF
TRBD1	TRBV6-6	NA	TRBJ1-2	TGTGCCAGCAGTTACCGGGACAGGCATGGCTACACCTTC	CASSYRDRHGYTF
NA	TRBV7-2	NA	TRBJ2-1	TGTGCCAGCAGCGCCTGGACAACCTACAATGAGCAGTTCTTC	CASSAWTTYNEQFF
TRBD1	TRBV27	NA	TRBJ1-1	TGTGCCAGCAGGCCTTTCGGACAGGGGTACACTGAAGCTTTCTTT	CASRPFGQGYTEAFF
NA	TRBV7-9	once	TRBJ2-1	TGTGCCAGCAGCTTAACAGGGAACAATGAGCAGTTCTTC	CASSLTGNNEQFF
NA	TRBV4-1	NA	TRBJ2-1	TGCGCCAGCAGGAAGGACATGGTAGGGGAAAATGAGCAGTTCTTC	CASRKDMVGENEQFF
TRBD1	TRBV5-1	NA	TRBJ2-1	TGCGCCAGCTCCTGGGAGGACAGGGAATACAATGAGCAGTTCTTC	CASSWEDREYNEQFF
NA	TRBV25-1	once	TRBJ1-3	TGTGCCAGCAGTGACGACAGGGGAAACACCATATATTTT	CASSDDRGNTIYF
NA	TRBV15	NA	TRBJ2-7	TGTGCCACCAGCAGAGGACCAGGCTACGAGCAGTACTTC	CATSRGPGYEQYF
NA	TRBV7-9	NA	TRBJ1-5	TGTGCCAGCAGCCCGCGGGGGGGAGGATCGCAGCCCCAGCATTTT	CASSPRGGGSQPQHF
NA	TRBV18	NA	TRBJ1-6	TGTGCCAGCTCACCACTAGGTCAGGTTAATTCACCCCTCCACTTT	CASSPLGQVNSPLHF
NA	TRBV21-1	once	TRBJ1-1	TGTGCCAGCAGCAAACCGAGGGCGCCCTTCACTGAAGCTTTCTTT	CASSKPRAPFTEAFF
TRBD1	TRBV7-2	few	TRBJ1-1	TGTGCCAGCAGCCGGACAGGGACTGAAGCTTTCTTT	CASSRTGTEAFF
TRBD1	TRBV6-4	NA	TRBJ1-6	TGTGCCAGCAGGGACAGGGGGCTTGGTAATTCACCCCTCCACTTT	CASRDRGLGNSPLHF
TRBD1	TRBV6-5	few	TRBJ1-2	TGTGCCAGCACCCGGACAGGGGCTTATGGCTACACCTTC	CASTRTGAYGYTF
NA	TRBV7-5	NA	TRBJ1-5	TGTGTCAGAAGCTTTCTCCGGGTGGGTCAGCCCCAGCATTTT	CVRSFLRVGQPQHF
TRBD1	TRBV29-1	medium-sized	TRBJ2-2	TGCAGCGTGGGACAGGGCGACACCGGGGAGCTGTTTTTT	CSVGQGDTGELFF
TRBD1	TRBV6-5	NA	TRBJ2-7	TGTGCCAGCAGTTACTCAGCCGGGACAGGGGGCTACGAGCAGTACTTC	CASSYSAGTGGYEQYF
NA	TRBV5-4	NA	TRBJ2-2	TGTGCCAGCAGCTTGGGGGGGCCTCGGAACACCGGGGAGCTGTTTTTT	CASSLGGPRNTGELFF
TRBD1	TRBV4-1	once	TRBJ1-3	TGCGCCAGCAGCCAAGAGACCTCTAAGGACAGGGCAAACTCTGGAAACACCATATATTTT	CASSQETSKDRANSGNTIYF
TRBD2	TRBV28	NA	TRBJ2-3	TGTGCCAGCAGTTCTAGCGGGGGGCCTGTCACAGATACGCAGTATTTT	CASSSSGGPVTDTQYF
NA	TRBV19	NA	TRBJ1-6	TGTGCCAGTAGTATGGACAGTTTCGCAAATTCACCCCTCCACTTT	CASSMDSFANSPLHF
TRBD1	TRBV29-1	few	TRBJ1-1	TGCAGCGCCCGGGACAGGGGTACGACCACTGAAGCTTTCTTT	CSARDRGTTTEAFF
NA	TRBV11-2	NA	TRBJ2-1	TGTGCCAGCACCGATCTCACAGGATCCTACAATGAGCAGTTCTTC	CASTDLTGSYNEQFF
NA	TRBV6-5	NA	TRBJ1-5	TGTGCCAGCAGTCCCGGGGGCAATCAGCCCCAGCATTTT	CASSPGGNQPQHF
TRBD2	TRBV4-1	NA	TRBJ2-7	TGCGCCAGCAGCCAGCGGACTAGCGGGGGGTGGTACGAGCAGTACTTC	CASSQRTSGGWYEQYF
TRBD1	TRBV19	NA	TRBJ2-3	TGTGCCAGTAGAAGTCAGGGGGCGGTTGGCACAGATACGCAGTATTTT	CASRSQGAVGTDTQYF
NA	TRBV7-2	NA	TRBJ2-7	TGTGCCAGCACCCTAAGGGGGGGGACCTACGAGCAGTACTTC	CASTLRGGTYEQYF
NA	TRBV11-2	few	TRBJ2-5	TGTGCCAGCAGCGTCGATACTAGCTTCCAAGAGACCCAGTACTTC	CASSVDTSFQETQYF
NA	TRBV5-4	few	TRBJ1-1	TGCGCCAGCAGCCAAGCAGGGAACACTGAAGCTTTCTTT	CASSQAGNTEAFF
NA	TRBV6-1	NA	TRBJ1-1	TGTGCCAGCAGTGAAGCTAGGAACGGGGGCACTGAAGCTTTCTTT	CASSEARNGGTEAFF
TRBD1	TRBV6-1	NA	TRBJ2-5	TGTGCCAGCAGAGATAGGGGGCAGGTGACCCAGTACTTC	CASRDRGQVTQYF